Here is one T cell receptor (beta chain) with its context. V was cut by 2 bases and J by 6 bases, with 7 bases left in between. Germline values: CDR1 KGHSH, CDR2 LQKENI. There are 12 residues in the CDR3. The sample is drawn from a study of blood T cell repertoires in COVID-19. Only in-frame clones appear in the TCRdb table, and some are missing; sequencing was by immunoSEQ multiplex PCR. This sample has fewer than 95,000 clones, with 88% found just once. This TCR derives from a woman aged 80 or over with acute or convalescent COVID-19. The chain couples TRBV18 to TRBJ1-2; maybe TRBD1 (5 bases). Input material: peripheral blood. The CDR3 bases are TGTGCCAGCTCACCAGGGGGGGATGGCTACACCTTC. This translates into CASSPGGDGYTF.